Shown below are 12 T cell receptor beta chains from a single sample sequenced in a study of blood T cells in healthy people across ages. With a J-beta primer mix and a sample-barcoded 5' primer, a second PCR ran 7 to 11 cycles. TCRdb redid the calling of the 5' RACE reads with MiXCR, one entry per CDR3 protein. This table has almost 800,000 distinct CDR3 sequences, 58% appearing once. The sequenced sample consisted of blood. The source of these receptors is a man aged 30 to 45 in good health.

This sequence joins TRBV12-3 or TRBV12-4 and TRBJ2-3; possible D gene TRBD2, 5 bases. Trimming removed 3 bases at V and 6 bases at J, with 13 bases between. The CDR3 is 14 residues long. The CDR3 sequence: CASSLRVAGDTQYF. CDR3 DNA sequence: TGTGCCAGCAGTTTGAGGGTAGCCGGGGATACGCAGTATTTT.

The V gene is TRBV28, the J gene TRBJ2-5; a possible D gene is TRBD2 (5 bases). This CDR3 is built from 12 residues. Germline V gene lookup returns CDR1 MDHEN and CDR2 SYDVKM. V lost 11 bases and J 0 bases, leaving 10 bases between the germline ends. The CDR3 sequence is CAVRGYQETQYF. The CDR3 DNA follows: TGTGCCGTGCGCGGGTACCAAGAGACCCAGTACTTC.

V is TRBV6-5 and J is TRBJ2-1; 7 positions agree with TRBD1. Germline V CDR1 and CDR2: MNHEY, SVGAGI. The CDR3 has 17 amino acids. Losses at the gene ends were 4 bases for V and 6 bases for J; bases not matched to a gene: 15. The CDR3 DNA reads TGTGCCAGCAGTTTCCAAGGGGGCCTGGGTCCAGGCAATGAGCAGTTCTTC. Protein: CASSFQGGLGPGNEQFF.

This chain connects TRBV5-1 to TRBJ2-2, with 7 nucleotides matching TRBD2. J lost 0 bases, V lost 2 bases, and 1 base had no gene match. The germline V gene encodes CDR1 SGHRS and CDR2 YFSETQ. The length of the CDR3 is 15 residues. This chain's CDR3 is CASSLAGSNTGELFF. DNA of the CDR3: TGCGCCAGCAGCTTAGCGGGGTCGAACACCGGGGAGCTGTTTTTT.

The rearrangement links TRBV5-1 to TRBJ1-2; 7 nucleotides match TRBD1. This CDR3 has 14 residues. The germline CDR1 and CDR2 sequences are SGHRS and YFSETQ. V gave up 4 bases and J gave up 4 bases; unmatched junction bases: 7. CDR3 in amino acids: CASSQESGGYGYTF. CDR3 sequence (DNA): TGCGCCAGCAGCCAAGAATCAGGGGGCTATGGCTACACCTTC.

This clonotype was observed once. The J gene is TRBJ2-7, the V gene TRBV27, with a tentative D call TRBD2 (6 bases). The CDR3 consists of 14 residues. Germline assignment: CDR1 MNHEY and CDR2 SMNVEV (reference sequence). Trimming cost V 5 bases and J 0 bases, with 11 bases left between them. The CDR3: CASSRESLSYEQYF. The CDR3, as DNA: TGTGCCAGCAGTCGGGAGTCTCTCTCCTACGAGCAGTACTTC.

This clonotype was detected a few times. The chain uses TRBV7-2 and TRBJ2-7; no firm D call. The V end lost 1 base, the J end lost 6 bases, and 13 bases lay between the germline ends. The CDR3 consists of 14 residues. CDR1 and CDR2 from the germline V gene are SGHTA and FQGNSA. The CDR3 sequence is CASSLVPPQSEQYF. CDR3 DNA: TGTGCCAGCAGCTTAGTCCCCCCTCAGTCCGAGCAGTACTTC.

This clonotype was picked up a small number of times. The V and J genes are TRBV4-2 and TRBJ1-2, with a weak D call TRBD1 (5 bases). The CDR3 is 15 residues long. Germline CDR1 LGHNA, CDR2 YNFKEQ. V lost 2 bases, J lost 8 bases, and 18 bases lay in between. The DNA of the CDR3 is TGTGCCAGCAGCCAACGCACGGGGGAGTACCGAGGCTACACCTTC. Translating gives CASSQRTGEYRGYTF.

Here the CDR3 reads CSAVGTGTAGYTF. CDR3 in DNA: TGCAGCGCTGTTGGGACAGGGACGGCTGGCTACACCTTC. The rearrangement links TRBV29-1 to TRBJ1-2; 9 bases are a match to TRBD1. V dropped 7 bases and J dropped 7; count of bases not matched to a gene: 10. The CDR3 has 13 amino acids. Looked up from germline, CDR1 is SQVTM and CDR2 is ANQGSEA.

This clonotype occurred many times. The CDR3: CASSLRQHSGANVLTF. The CDR3 DNA reads TGTGCCAGCAGCTTAAGACAGCACTCTGGGGCCAACGTCCTGACTTTC. The chain links TRBV7-2 to TRBJ2-6; D might be TRBD1 (5 bases). From germline, CDR1 is SGHTA and CDR2 FQGNSA. V was shortened by 2 bases and J by 0 bases, with 8 bases between the two germline ends. CDR3 length equals 16 residues. Full variable domain (outside the CDR3, taken from reference TRBV7-2 and TRBJ2-6): GAGVSQSPSNKVTEKGKDVELRCDPISGHTALYWYRQSLGQGLEFLIYFQGNSAPDKSGLPSDRFSAERTGGSVSTLTIQRTQQEDSAVYLCASSLRQHSGANVLTFGAGSRLTVL.

The DNA for the CDR3 is TGTGCCAGCACCAAAAACCGGGGCCTCTTTATCGATGAGCAGTTCTTC. It encodes CASTKNRGLFIDEQFF. The chain recombines TRBV11-2 with TRBJ2-1, with D perhaps assigned TRBD1 or TRBD2 (5 bases each). The CDR3 spans 16 residues. V lost 7 bases and J lost 8, with 24 bases in between. The germline CDR1 and CDR2 sequences are SGHAT and FQNNGV.

This clonotype came up many times. The rearrangement uses TRBV29-1 and TRBJ2-5, with no clear D. Germline V gene data show CDR1 as SQVTM and CDR2 as ANQGSEA. V lost 4 bases and J lost 1, with 7 bases in between. The length of the CDR3 is 12 residues. DNA for the CDR3: TGCAGCGTTGTGAGGTCCCAAGAGACCCAGTACTTC. It translates to CSVVRSQETQYF.